The 28 T cell receptor beta chains below all came from one sample that was sequenced in a study of blood T cell repertoires in COVID-19. Assay: immunoSEQ multiplex PCR; the TCRdb copy retains only in-frame clones and omits some. The table includes some 29,000 clones, around nine tenths detected once. The material sequenced was peripheral blood. The receptors were gathered from a human donor in a cohort sampled during active COVID-19.

This chain links TRBV29-1 with TRBJ2-5; weak D call: TRBD2 (5 bases). V lost 2 bases to trimming and J lost 5 bases, with 18 bases between them. This CDR3 comprises 15 residues. Germline V gene lookup returns CDR1 SQVTM and CDR2 ANQGSEA. The CDR3 region is CSVELSGGTRETQYF. The CDR3 coding sequence is TGCAGCGTTGAACTGAGCGGCGGCACTAGGGAGACCCAGTACTTC.

J is TRBJ2-1 and V is TRBV21-1; no check of the table's D call, TRBD1, against the DNA was made. TRBV21-1 has pseudogene status. This CDR3 is 14 amino acids long. The chain's CDR3 is CASIRLGRADEQFF. CDR3 nucleotide sequence: TGTGCCAGCATTCGGCTAGGCAGGGCCGATGAGCAGTTCTTC.

V gene TRBV4-1 combines with J gene TRBJ2-5; 14 bases agree with TRBD2. Per the germline V gene, CDR1 is MGHRA and CDR2 is YSYEKL. Germline trimming cut 3 bases from V and 1 base from J; bases unmatched to any gene: 13. The CDR3 is 20 residues long. CDR3 sequence (DNA): TGCGCCAGCAGCCAGATCCCTCCGACTAGCGGGGGGGCGGGCCAAGAGACCCAGTACTTC. Residues: CASSQIPPTSGGAGQETQYF.

The chain carries TRBV18 and TRBJ1-5; D is perhaps TRBD1 (5 bases). The CDR3 sequence is 14 residues long. The germline V gene has CDR1 KGHSH and CDR2 LQKENI. The ends were cut back, 9 bases at V and 5 bases at J, with 17 bases in the middle. CDR3 bases: TGTGCCAGTTCAAATCTGGGGCAGGATCAGCCCCAGCATTTT. This translates into CASSNLGQDQPQHF.

The chain employs TRBV7-9 and TRBJ2-1; D is unresolved. This CDR3 spans 14 amino acids. CDR1 and CDR2 (germline): SEHNR, FQNEAQ (reference sequence). Between the trimmed V and J ends, which lost 4 bases and 6 bases, there was a span of 13 bases. CDR3 amino acids: CASSYPPTGNEQFF. In DNA form, the CDR3 reads TGTGCCAGCAGCTATCCGCCGACGGGCAATGAGCAGTTCTTC.

The chain couples TRBV11-2 to TRBJ2-7; 7 bases agree with TRBD2. The CDR3 is 15 amino acids. V was clipped by 5 bases and J by 3 bases; unmatched bases: 10. Germline values: CDR1 SGHAT, CDR2 FQNNGV. The CDR3 region has the DNA TGTGCCAGCAGCCCGTCCGGCGGGGGTTACTACGAGCAGTACTTC. Encoded protein: CASSPSGGGYYEQYF. The variable domain in full, with the rest retrieved from reference TRBV11-2 and TRBJ2-7, is EAGVAQSPRYKIIEKRQSVAFWCNPISGHATLYWYQQILGQGPKLLIQFQNNGVVDDSQLPKDRFSAERLKGVDSTLKIQPAKLEDSAVYLCASSPSGGGYYEQYFGPGTRLTVT.

There are a few counts of this clone. This chain connects TRBV14 to TRBJ2-1; weak D call: TRBD2 (6 bases). CDR1 SGHDN and CDR2 FVKESK come from the germline V gene. V lost 6 bases, J lost 1 base, and 10 bases lay in between. The length of the CDR3 is 14 residues. CDR3 amino acids: CASSRLVSYNEQFF. In nucleotides, the CDR3 is TGTGCCAGCAGTCGACTAGTATCCTACAATGAGCAGTTCTTC.

The chain employs TRBV11-3 and TRBJ2-3, with TRBD2 matching 9 bases. V dropped 1 base and J dropped 0; count of bases not matched to a gene: 8. Germline CDR1 SGHNT, CDR2 YENEEA. The CDR3 length is 18 residues. CDR3 amino acids: CASSLGVSGSASTDTQYF. The CDR3 coding sequence is TGTGCCAGCAGCTTAGGGGTTAGCGGGAGCGCTAGCACAGATACGCAGTATTTT.

V and J are TRBV9 and TRBJ2-3, with D possibly TRBD1 on 6 matching bases. From germline, CDR1 is SGDLS and CDR2 YYNGEE. There are 14 residues in the CDR3. Deletions cut 2 bases from V and 6 bases from J, with 13 bases between. In DNA form, the CDR3 reads TGTGCCAGCAGCGTTTCTGGGGGCCGGGATACGCAGTATTTT. Translated: CASSVSGGRDTQYF.

This clone was seen a single time. V gene TRBV27 combines with J gene TRBJ1-4; possible D gene TRBD1, 5 bases. Germline-derived CDR1 and CDR2 are MNHEY and SMNVEV (reference sequence). The CDR3 contains 13 residues. Trimming removed 4 bases at V and 7 bases at J, with 10 bases between. CDR3 sequence: CASSYMQGEKLFF. CDR3 coding DNA: TGTGCCAGCAGTTACATGCAGGGTGAAAAACTGTTTTTT. Based on the CDR3 plus reference TRBV27 and TRBJ1-4, the full variable domain is EAQVTQNPRYLITVTGKKLTVTCSQNMNHEYMSWYRQDPGLGLRQIYYSMNVEVTDKGDVPEGYKVSRKEKRNFPLILESPSPNQTSLYFCASSYMQGEKLFFGSGTQLSVL.

The chain joins TRBV12-3 or TRBV12-4 to TRBJ2-3; tentative D call: TRBD2 (6 bases). The V gene lost 1 base and the J gene lost 6 bases, with 8 bases spanning the gap. The length of the CDR3 is 13 residues. CDR3 DNA sequence: TGTGCCAGCAGTTTAGAGCGGGTGGATACGCAGTATTTT. This translates into CASSLERVDTQYF.

The chain combines TRBV28 with TRBJ2-5; the match to TRBD2 covers 8 bases. The CDR3 is made up of 17 amino acids. Germline values: CDR1 MDHEN, CDR2 SYDVKM. The V segment lost 2 bases and the J segment 2 bases; nucleotides outside the gene matches: 10. The CDR3: CASSLKRIAGSQETQYF. The CDR3 coding sequence is TGTGCCAGCAGTTTAAAAAGAATAGCGGGGAGTCAAGAGACCCAGTACTTC.

This chain links TRBV7-3 with TRBJ1-1; possible D gene TRBD1, 5 bases. V was pared by 2 bases and J by 6 bases, with 10 bases between. This CDR3 contains 13 residues. Germline loops: CDR1 SGHTA, CDR2 FQGTGA. CDR3 nucleotide sequence: TGTGCCAGCAGCTTAGATCGCAGGGCTGAAGCTTTCTTT. As protein: CASSLDRRAEAFF.

The chain carries TRBV5-1 and TRBJ2-2; D is perhaps TRBD1 (5 bases). CDR1 is SGHRS and CDR2 is YFSETQ in the germline V gene. The V gene lost 3 bases and the J gene lost 0 bases, with 9 bases spanning the gap. The CDR3 has 15 residues. The CDR3 protein is CASSSQVPNTGELFF. The DNA for the CDR3 is TGCGCCAGCAGCTCACAGGTTCCGAACACCGGGGAGCTGTTTTTT.

This sequence joins TRBV15 and TRBJ2-2; 12 bases agree with TRBD1. CDR1 LNHNV and CDR2 YYDKDF come from the germline V gene (reference sequence). Losses at the gene ends were 5 bases for V and 3 bases for J; bases not matched to a gene: 13. The CDR3 has 19 amino acids. CDR3 coding DNA: TGTGCCACCAGCGGCACCGGGACAGGGGGCGCATGGGACACCGGGGAGCTGTTTTTT. Translation gives CATSGTGTGGAWDTGELFF. The variable domain in full, with the rest retrieved from reference TRBV15 and TRBJ2-2, is DAMVIQNPRYQVTQFGKPVTLSCSQTLNHNVMYWYQQKSSQAPKLLFHYYDKDFNNEADTPDNFQSRRPNTSFCFLDIRSPGLGDTAMYLCATSGTGTGGAWDTGELFFGEGSRLTVL.

This clone was seen more than once but under ten times. The V and J genes are TRBV9 and TRBJ2-7; D unresolved. Germline V gene lookup returns CDR1 SGDLS and CDR2 YYNGEE. CDR3 length: 13 amino acids. V lost 0 bases, J lost 7 bases, and 11 bases lay in between. CDR3 sequence (DNA): TGTGCCAGCAGCGTAGTCCCCGATCGGGAGCAGTACTTC. This translates into CASSVVPDREQYF.

The chain is built from TRBV7-3 and TRBJ2-1; TRBD2 aligns across 9 bases. Germline CDR1 SGHTA, CDR2 FQGTGA. V was clipped by 3 bases and J by 4 bases; unmatched bases: 4. The CDR3 has 15 residues. CDR3 in DNA: TGTGCCAGCAGCTTCCGACTAGCGGAGTACAATGAGCAGTTCTTC. This gives the protein CASSFRLAEYNEQFF.

The CDR3: CASSEGQEYNEQFF. The DNA of the CDR3 is TGTGCCAGCAGTGAGGGACAGGAATACAATGAGCAGTTCTTC. The chain couples TRBV6-1 to TRBJ2-1; 8 bases match TRBD1. The CDR3 has 14 residues. Germline CDR1 is MNHNS and CDR2 is SASEGT. Trimming at V came to 3 bases and at J to 4 bases, leaving 2 bases not matched to a gene.

This chain connects TRBV6-5 to TRBJ2-7; 8 bases map to TRBD1. The germline V gene has CDR1 MNHEY and CDR2 SVGAGI. This CDR3 region has 14 residues. Germline trimming cut 5 bases from V and 1 base from J; bases unmatched to any gene: 4. The CDR3 is CASSKDRVSYEQYF. The CDR3 nucleotides read TGTGCCAGCAGTAAGGACAGGGTATCCTACGAGCAGTACTTC.

The table lists this clone with a few counts. The chain carries TRBV11-3 and TRBJ2-1; D gene unclear. This CDR3 is built from 13 residues. Germline V gene lookup returns CDR1 SGHNT and CDR2 YENEEA. The V gene lost 4 bases and the J gene lost 7 bases, with 11 bases spanning the gap. CDR3 DNA: TGTGCCAGCAGCTCTAACAGAGTTAATGAGCAGTTCTTC. Protein sequence: CASSSNRVNEQFF.

The V gene is TRBV5-1, the J gene TRBJ1-4; the match to TRBD1 covers 7 bases. There are 15 residues in the CDR3. CDR1 and CDR2 (germline): SGHRS, YFSETQ. The V gene end was trimmed by 3 bases and the J gene end by 4 bases; junction bases not matched to a gene: 6. The CDR3 DNA reads TGCGCCAGCAGCTCAGGGACAGTGGGTAATGAAAAACTGTTTTTT. This encodes CASSSGTVGNEKLFF. Variable domain in full (rest from reference TRBV5-1 and TRBJ1-4): KAGVTQTPRYLIKTRGQQVTLSCSPISGHRSVSWYQQTPGQGLQFLFEYFSETQRNKGNFPGRFSGRQFSNSRSEMNVSTLELGDSALYLCASSSGTVGNEKLFFGSGTQLSVL.

The chain links TRBV7-2 to TRBJ2-7; TRBD2 might be the D (6 bases). Trimming pared 3 bases from V and 2 bases from J, leaving 11 bases between. CDR1 SGHTA and CDR2 FQGNSA come from the germline V gene. The CDR3 is 14 residues long. CDR3 coding DNA: TGTGCCAGCAGCTTGGGGGGACTGACCTACGAGCAGTACTTC. Translating it yields CASSLGGLTYEQYF.

This clone was observed a single time. The chain combines TRBV18 with TRBJ2-6; a possible D gene is TRBD1 (5 bases). The V end lost 2 bases, the J end lost 2 bases, and 10 bases lay between the germline ends. CDR1 and CDR2 from the germline V gene are KGHSH and LQKENI. The CDR3 spans 16 residues. The CDR3 nucleotides are TGTGCCAGCTCACCAGGCTGGGGCCCTGGGGCCAACGTCCTGACTTTC. Translated: CASSPGWGPGANVLTF.

The chain has TRBV19 and TRBJ1-1, with D possibly matching TRBD1 (6 bases). Trimming cost V 5 bases and J 5 bases, with 18 bases left between them. The CDR3 is 15 residues long. Per the germline V gene, CDR1 is LNHDA and CDR2 is SQIVND (reference sequence). CDR3 coding DNA: TGTGCCAGTAGTGGTAGACAGGTCTCGGTAACTGAAGCTTTCTTT. It codes for CASSGRQVSVTEAFF.

V gene TRBV5-1 combines with J gene TRBJ2-1; 7 bases align to TRBD1. The CDR3 covers 17 residues. Germline V gene sequence: CDR1 SGHRS, CDR2 YFSETQ. The ends lost 0 bases at V and 7 bases at J; junction bases unmatched: 13. The CDR3 here is CASSLGRDSFTENEQFF. The CDR3, as DNA: TGCGCCAGCAGCTTGGGCAGGGACAGCTTTACGGAGAATGAGCAGTTCTTC.

The V gene is TRBV29-1, the J gene TRBJ2-7; D might be TRBD2 (6 bases). V was trimmed by 6 bases and J by 2 bases, leaving 14 bases between them. This CDR3 comprises 13 residues. Germline assignment: CDR1 SQVTM and CDR2 ANQGSEA. The CDR3 reads CSVEGWGAYEQYF. CDR3 nucleotide sequence: TGCAGCGTAGAGGGCTGGGGGGCCTACGAGCAGTACTTC.

The chain joins TRBV2 to TRBJ1-4; weak D call: TRBD1 (6 bases). The CDR3 is 15 amino acids. Trimming took off 9 bases at V and 2 bases at J, with 16 bases between the two ends. Germline values: CDR1 SNHLY, CDR2 FYNNEI. This CDR3 is CASEEQGGTNEKLFF. The CDR3 bases are TGTGCCAGTGAGGAACAGGGCGGCACTAATGAAAAACTGTTTTTT.

J is TRBJ2-1 and V is TRBV5-1; weak D call: TRBD2 (6 bases). The CDR3 sequence is 14 residues long. The germline gives CDR1 SGHRS, CDR2 YFSETQ. V was shortened by 1 base and J by 9 bases, with 14 bases between the two germline ends. The DNA for the CDR3 is TGCGCCAGCAGCTTGTCGGGAATGGGAGGTGAGCAGTTCTTC. This codes for CASSLSGMGGEQFF.